This entry concerns a single TCR beta chain. This specimen comes from a study of blood T cell repertoires in COVID-19. Study as a whole: PBMCs, B-cell-depleted T cells, or T cells were the source of the cDNA or gDNA that made up the material.

Germline V lookup: CDR1 LGHDT, CDR2 YNNKEL (reference sequence). The CDR3 contains 14 residues. Germline trimming cut 7 bases from V and 3 bases from J; bases unmatched to any gene: 2. Authors' processing steps: Quantification of nucleated cells was approximated via reference gene primer amplification. TCRdb keeps only in-frame clones here, not all; method: immunoSEQ multiplex PCR. V and J calls and clone size follow that table, whereas D and trimming were derived from the DNA. Altogether roughly 220,000 clones are present, around 81% being singletons, with the ten largest covering less than 6%. Sequencing was performed on peripheral blood. The source of this sequence is a woman aged 70-85 years with acute or convalescent COVID-19. V usage is TRBV3-1 (or the pseudogene TRBV3-2) and J usage is TRBJ2-1; TRBD2 agrees at 11 bases. CDR3 nucleotides: TGTGCCAGCACCGGGACTAGCGGCTACAATGAGCAGTTCTTC. Amino acid sequence: CASTGTSGYNEQFF.